Detailed here is one TCR beta chain. Data came from immunoSEQ multiplex PCR; TCRdb stores just in-frame clones and leaves some out. The sample records 75,000 to 95,000 clones, 88% being singletons. The CDR3 is 16 residues long. In germline, CDR1 is KGHSH, CDR2 LQKENI. Deletions cut 2 bases from V and 6 bases from J, with 18 bases between. The data were obtained in a study of control samples from healthy donors and cancer patients. Sequenced input: blood. The sequence was collected from a woman in her fifties or sixties in good health. The chain couples TRBV18 to TRBJ2-3; possible D gene TRBD1, 6 bases. The DNA of the CDR3 is TGTGCCAGCTCACCAGGGTTACAGGGTGGTGCCGATACGCAGTATTTT. Protein: CASSPGLQGGADTQYF.